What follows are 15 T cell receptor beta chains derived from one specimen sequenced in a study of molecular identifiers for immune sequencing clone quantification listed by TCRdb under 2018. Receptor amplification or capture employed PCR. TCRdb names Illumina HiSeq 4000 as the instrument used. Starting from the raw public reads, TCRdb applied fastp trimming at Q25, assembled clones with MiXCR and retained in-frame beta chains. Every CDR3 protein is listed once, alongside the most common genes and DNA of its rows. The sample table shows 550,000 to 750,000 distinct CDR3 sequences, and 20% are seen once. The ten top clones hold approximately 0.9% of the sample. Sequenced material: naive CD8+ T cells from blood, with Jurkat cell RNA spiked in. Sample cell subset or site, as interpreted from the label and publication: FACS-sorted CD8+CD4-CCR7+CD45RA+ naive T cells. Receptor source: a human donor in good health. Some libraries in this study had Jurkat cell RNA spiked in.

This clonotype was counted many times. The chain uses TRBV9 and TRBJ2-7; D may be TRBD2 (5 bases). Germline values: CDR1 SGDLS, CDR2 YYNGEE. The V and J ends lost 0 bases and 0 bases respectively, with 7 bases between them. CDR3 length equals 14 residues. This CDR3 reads CASSVDEGSYEQYF. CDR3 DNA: TGTGCCAGCAGCGTAGACGAGGGCTCCTACGAGCAGTACTTC.

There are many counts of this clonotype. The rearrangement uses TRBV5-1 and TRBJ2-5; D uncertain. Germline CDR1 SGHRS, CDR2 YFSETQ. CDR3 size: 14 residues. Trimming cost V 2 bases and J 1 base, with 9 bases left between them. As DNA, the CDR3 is TGCGCCAGCAGCTTACTTGCGGCCCAAGAGACCCAGTACTTC. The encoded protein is CASSLLAAQETQYF.

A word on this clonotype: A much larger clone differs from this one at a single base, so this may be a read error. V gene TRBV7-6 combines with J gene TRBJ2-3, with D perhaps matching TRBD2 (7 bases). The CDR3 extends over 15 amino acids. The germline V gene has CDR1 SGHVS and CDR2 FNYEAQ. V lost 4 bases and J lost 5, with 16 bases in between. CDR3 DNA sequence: TGTGCCAGCAGCTATGGGGGGGCCCCCGGAGATACGCAGTATTTT. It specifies CASSYGGAPGDTQYF.

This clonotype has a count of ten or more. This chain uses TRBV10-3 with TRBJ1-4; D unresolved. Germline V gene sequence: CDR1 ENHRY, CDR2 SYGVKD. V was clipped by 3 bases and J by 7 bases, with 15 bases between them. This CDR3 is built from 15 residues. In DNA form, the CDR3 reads TGTGCCATCAGTGACTCAGGAGGGCCGGGTGAAAAACTGTTTTTT. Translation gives CAISDSGGPGEKLFF.

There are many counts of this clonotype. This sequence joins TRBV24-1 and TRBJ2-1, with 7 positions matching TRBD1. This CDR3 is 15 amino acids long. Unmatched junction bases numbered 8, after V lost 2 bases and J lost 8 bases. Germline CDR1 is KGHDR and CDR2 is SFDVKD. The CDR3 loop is CATSDSLQGNDEQFF. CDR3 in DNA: TGTGCCACCAGTGATTCCCTACAGGGGAACGATGAGCAGTTCTTC.

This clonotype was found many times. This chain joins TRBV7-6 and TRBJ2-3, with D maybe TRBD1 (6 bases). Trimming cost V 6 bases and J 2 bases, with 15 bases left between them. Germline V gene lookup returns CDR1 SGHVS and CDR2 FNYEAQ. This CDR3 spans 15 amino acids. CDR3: CASRLTGSITDTQYF. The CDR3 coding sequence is TGTGCCAGCAGGCTCACAGGGTCTATCACAGATACGCAGTATTTT.

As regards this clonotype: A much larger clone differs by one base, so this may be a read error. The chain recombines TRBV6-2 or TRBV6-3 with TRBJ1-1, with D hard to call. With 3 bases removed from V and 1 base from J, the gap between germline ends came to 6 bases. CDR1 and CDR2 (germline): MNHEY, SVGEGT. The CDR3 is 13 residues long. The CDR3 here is CASSYHQNTEAFF. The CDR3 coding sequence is TGTGCCAGCAGTTATCACCAGAACACTGAAGCTTTCTTT.

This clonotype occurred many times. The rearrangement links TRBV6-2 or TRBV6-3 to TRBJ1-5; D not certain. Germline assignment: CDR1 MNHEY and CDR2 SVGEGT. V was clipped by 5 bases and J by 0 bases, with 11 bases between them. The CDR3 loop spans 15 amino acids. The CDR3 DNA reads TGTGCCAGCAGTGTCGCAGCTTATAGCAATCAGCCCCAGCATTTT. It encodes CASSVAAYSNQPQHF.

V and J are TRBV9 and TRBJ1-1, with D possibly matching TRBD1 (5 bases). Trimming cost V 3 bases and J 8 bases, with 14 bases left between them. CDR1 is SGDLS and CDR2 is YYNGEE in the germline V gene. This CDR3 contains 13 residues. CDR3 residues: CASSAVGRGEAFF. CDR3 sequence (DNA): TGTGCCAGCAGCGCCGTCGGGAGGGGCGAAGCTTTCTTT.

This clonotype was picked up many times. DNA for the CDR3: TGCAGCGTTGAAGTAGGCGGTTGGAGTACCGGGACAGGGCCCTACGAGCAGTACTTC. Encoded protein: CSVEVGGWSTGTGPYEQYF. The chain joins TRBV29-1 to TRBJ2-7, with 9 bases matching TRBD1. The CDR3 has 19 residues. The V gene end was trimmed by 1 base and the J gene end by 2 bases; junction bases not matched to a gene: 18. Germline V CDR1 and CDR2: SQVTM, ANQGSEA.

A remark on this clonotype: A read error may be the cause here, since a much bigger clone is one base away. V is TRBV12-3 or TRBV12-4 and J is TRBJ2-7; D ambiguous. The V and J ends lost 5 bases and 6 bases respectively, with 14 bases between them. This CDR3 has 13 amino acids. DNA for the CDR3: TGTGCCAGCAGTCCCGGGTCAGTCTGCGAGCAGTACTTC. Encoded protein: CASSPGSVCEQYF.

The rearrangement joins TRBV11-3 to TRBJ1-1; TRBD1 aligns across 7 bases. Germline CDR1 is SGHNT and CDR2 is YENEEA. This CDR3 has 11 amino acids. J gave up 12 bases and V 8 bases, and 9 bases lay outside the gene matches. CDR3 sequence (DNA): TGTGCCAGCTCCAGGGGGGCGGGAACTTTCTTT. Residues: CASSRGAGTFF.

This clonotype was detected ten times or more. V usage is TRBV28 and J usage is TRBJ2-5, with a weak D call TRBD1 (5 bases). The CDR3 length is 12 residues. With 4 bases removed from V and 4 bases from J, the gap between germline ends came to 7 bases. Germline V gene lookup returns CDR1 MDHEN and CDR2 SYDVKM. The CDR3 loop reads CASSSTGETQYF. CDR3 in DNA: TGTGCCAGCAGTTCTACAGGAGAGACCCAGTACTTC.

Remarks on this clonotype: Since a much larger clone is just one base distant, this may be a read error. The CDR3 sequence is CASSEGGQGEQCF. The CDR3 DNA reads as TGTGCCAGCAGTGAAGGGGGACAGGGCGAGCAGTGCTTC. The chain recombines TRBV6-1 with TRBJ2-7, with 9 positions matching TRBD1. The CDR3 has 13 amino acids. CDR1 and CDR2 from the germline V gene are MNHNS and SASEGT.

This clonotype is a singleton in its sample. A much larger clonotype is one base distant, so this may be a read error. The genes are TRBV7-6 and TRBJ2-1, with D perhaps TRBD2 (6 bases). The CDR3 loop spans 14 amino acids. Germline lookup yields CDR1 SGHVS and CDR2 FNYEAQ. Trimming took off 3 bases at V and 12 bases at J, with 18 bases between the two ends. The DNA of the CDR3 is TGTGCCAGCAGCTTTTCCGGGAGCCTCCATGGGCAGTTCTTC. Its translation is CASSFSGSLHGQFF.